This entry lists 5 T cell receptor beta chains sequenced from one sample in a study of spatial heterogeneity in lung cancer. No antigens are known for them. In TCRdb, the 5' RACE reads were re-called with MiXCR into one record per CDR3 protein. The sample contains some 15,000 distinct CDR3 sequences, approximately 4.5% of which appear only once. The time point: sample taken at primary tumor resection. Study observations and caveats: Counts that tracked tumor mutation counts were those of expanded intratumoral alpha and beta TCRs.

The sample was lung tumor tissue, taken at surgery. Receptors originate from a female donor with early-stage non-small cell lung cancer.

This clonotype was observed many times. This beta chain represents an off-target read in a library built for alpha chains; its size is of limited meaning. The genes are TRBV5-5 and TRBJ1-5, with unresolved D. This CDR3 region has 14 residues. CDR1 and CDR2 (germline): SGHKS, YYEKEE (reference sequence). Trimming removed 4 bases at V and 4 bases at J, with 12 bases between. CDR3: CASSEGGGNQPQHF. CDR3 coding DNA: TGTGCCAGCAGCGAGGGCGGAGGGAATCAGCCCCAGCATTTT.

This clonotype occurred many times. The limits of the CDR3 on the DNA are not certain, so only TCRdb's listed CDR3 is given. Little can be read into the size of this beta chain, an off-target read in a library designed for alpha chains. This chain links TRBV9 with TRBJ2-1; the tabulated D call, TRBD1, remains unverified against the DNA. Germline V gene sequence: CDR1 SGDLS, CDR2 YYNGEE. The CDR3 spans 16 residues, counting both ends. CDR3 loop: CASSVVEGSGRAEQFF.

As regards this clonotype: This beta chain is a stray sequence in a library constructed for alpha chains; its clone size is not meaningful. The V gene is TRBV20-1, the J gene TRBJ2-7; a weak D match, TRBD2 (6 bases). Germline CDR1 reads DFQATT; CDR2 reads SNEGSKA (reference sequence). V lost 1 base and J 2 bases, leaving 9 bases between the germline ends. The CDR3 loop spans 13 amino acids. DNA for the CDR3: TGCAGTGCTAGAGTGCGGGGCGCCTACGAGCAGTACTTC. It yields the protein CSARVRGAYEQYF.

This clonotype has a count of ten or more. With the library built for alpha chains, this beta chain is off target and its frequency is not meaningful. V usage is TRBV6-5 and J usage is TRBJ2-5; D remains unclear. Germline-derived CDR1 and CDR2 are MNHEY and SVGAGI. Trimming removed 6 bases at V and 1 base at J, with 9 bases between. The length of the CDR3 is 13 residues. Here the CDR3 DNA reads TGTGCCAGCAGCCCTTGGGCCCAAGAGACCCAGTACTTC. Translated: CASSPWAQETQYF.

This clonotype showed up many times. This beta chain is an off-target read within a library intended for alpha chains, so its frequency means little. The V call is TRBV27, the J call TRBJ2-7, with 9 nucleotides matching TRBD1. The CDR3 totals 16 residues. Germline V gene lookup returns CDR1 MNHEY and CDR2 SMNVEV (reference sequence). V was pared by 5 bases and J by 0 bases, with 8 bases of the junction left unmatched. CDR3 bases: TGTGCCAGCAGTCCTGGGACAGGGCAAAGCTCCTACGAGCAGTACTTC. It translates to CASSPGTGQSSYEQYF.